The TCR beta chain under discussion was sequenced for a study of blood T cells in healthy people across ages. The authors ran a second PCR of 7 to 11 cycles using a sample-barcoded 5' primer and a J-beta primer mix. TCRdb ran MiXCR on the 5' RACE reads and lists one entry per CDR3 protein. The data hold over 1,300,000 distinct CDR3 sequences, with 59% observed a single time. The length of the CDR3 is 14 residues. Germline lookup yields CDR1 DFQATT and CDR2 SNEGSKA (reference sequence). The V end was cut by 0 bases, the J end by 6 bases, with 14 bases between. This clonotype was counted between two and nine times. Its antigen is still unknown. The study, taken as a whole, reports: With unsorted PBMCs, a conclusive comparison of naive versus antigen-experienced cells was not possible.

Peripheral blood samples of 9 to 10 milliliters were drawn from each donor. This TCR derives from a man between 18 and 29 years old in good health. The chain joins TRBV20-1 to TRBJ1-2; possibly TRBD1 for D (6 bases). Sequencing used blood. For the CDR3, the DNA is TGCAGTGCTAGAGAGCAGGGGCGGTTGGATGGCTACACCTTC. Encoded protein: CSAREQGRLDGYTF.